A single sample is the source of the 2 T cell receptor beta chains below, sequenced in a study of T cells after yellow fever vaccination. In TCRdb, the 5' RACE reads were re-called with MiXCR into one record per CDR3 protein. The sample records about 310,000 distinct CDR3 sequences, around 4% being singletons. This specimen was PBMCs, taken on the day of the yellow fever booster vaccination. Receptors were obtained from a man aged 18 to 30 who received the YFV17D yellow fever vaccine.

The rearrangement uses TRBV18 and TRBJ1-5; 10 bases agree with TRBD1. The CDR3 consists of 15 residues. With V trimmed by 4 bases and J by 6 bases, 6 bases remained unmatched. Germline V gene sequence: CDR1 KGHSH, CDR2 LQKENI. The DNA for the CDR3 is TGTGCCAGCTCACAAGGGACAGGGGATAGTCAGCCCCAGCATTTT. The encoded protein is CASSQGTGDSQPQHF.

This clonotype was detected only a few times. This sequence joins TRBV20-1 and TRBJ2-3, with 7 bases lining up with TRBD2. CDR3 length equals 15 residues. CDR1 and CDR2 (germline): DFQATT, SNEGSKA (reference sequence). Trimming took 5 bases from V and 2 from J; bases not matched to a gene: 10. CDR3 sequence: CSAATSRGNTDTQYF. CDR3 sequence (DNA): TGCAGTGCTGCAACATCGCGGGGGAACACAGATACGCAGTATTTT.